This is a list of T cell receptor beta chains from one sample in a study of memory CD4+ T cells and cytomegalovirus serostatus. TCRdb's copy holds only in-frame clones and misses some; the assay was immunoSEQ multiplex PCR. This table holds tens of thousands of clones, 70% to 85% found once. The sample taken for sequencing was memory CD4+ T cells from blood. Every receptor here comes from an adult in good health and CMV-seronegative. Each CDR3 is given with its conserved first and last residue. The D gene is left open where the match is weak. Clone size is not always given. Where it is, it says once, few, many or a class for expanded clones.

v_gene,d_gene,abundance,j_gene,CDR3aa,CDR3nt
TRBV6-5,NA,NA,TRBJ2-7,CASSENLYF,TGTGCCAGCAGTGAAAATCTCTACTTC
TRBV14,NA,NA,TRBJ2-1,CASSQDLVPQGQFF,TGTGCCAGCAGCCAAGATCTTGTGCCCCAGGGGCAGTTCTTC
TRBV15,NA,NA,TRBJ2-5,CATSRDSKGVTQYF,TGTGCCACCAGCAGAGATTCGAAGGGGGTGACCCAGTACTTC
TRBV29-1,TRBD1,NA,TRBJ1-2,CSARTGYGYTF,TGCAGCGCCAGGACAGGGTATGGCTACACCTTC
TRBV6-6,NA,NA,TRBJ1-4,CASSYPEGLNEKLFF,TGTGCCAGCAGTTACCCGGAAGGCCTTAATGAAAAACTGTTTTTT
TRBV29-1,NA,few,TRBJ2-7,CSVEVLQKGEQYF,TGCAGCGTTGAAGTGCTCCAGAAGGGCGAGCAGTACTTC
TRBV29-1,NA,NA,TRBJ2-3,CSVVGKGDTQYF,TGCAGCGTTGTGGGGAAAGGAGATACGCAGTATTTT
TRBV7-3,NA,NA,TRBJ1-1,CASSPGTSRPEAFF,TGTGCCAGCAGCCCTGGGACTTCCCGACCTGAAGCTTTCTTT
TRBV7-2,NA,NA,TRBJ1-2,CASSLSGRPSYGYTF,TGTGCCAGCAGCTTATCCGGCAGACCTAGCTATGGCTACACCTTC
TRBV11-3,NA,NA,TRBJ2-5,CASSLDSAGETQYF,TGTGCCAGCAGCTTAGATTCGGCTGGAGAGACCCAGTACTTC
TRBV4-1,NA,NA,TRBJ1-2,CASSHGQIRNYGYTF,TGCGCCAGCAGCCATGGACAGATACGAAACTATGGCTACACCTTC
TRBV4-1,NA,NA,TRBJ1-3,CASRGDGFFSGNTIYF,TGCGCCAGCAGAGGGGACGGATTCTTCTCTGGAAACACCATATATTTT
TRBV4-1,NA,NA,TRBJ2-3,CASSQVGTGTDTQYF,TGCGCCAGCAGCCAAGTTGGTACGGGCACAGATACGCAGTATTTT
TRBV5-1,NA,NA,TRBJ2-1,CASRRGGDSNEQFF,TGCGCCAGCCGACGAGGGGGGGACTCCAATGAGCAGTTCTTC
TRBV2,NA,NA,TRBJ2-5,CASSVAWRETQYF,TGTGCCAGCAGTGTAGCGTGGAGGGAGACCCAGTACTTC
TRBV9,TRBD1,NA,TRBJ1-3,CARGRQGFTPGNTIYF,TGTGCCAGGGGGCGACAGGGCTTTACCCCTGGAAACACCATATATTTT
TRBV19,NA,few,TRBJ1-3,CASTARNTIYF,TGTGCCAGTACCGCAAGAAACACCATATATTTT